These T cell receptor beta chains were read from a single sample in a study of cytomegalovirus exposure and HLA in healthy donors. Generated by immunoSEQ multiplex PCR, the TCRdb table keeps only in-frame clones and is missing some. This sample has about 150,000 clones; 70% to 80% occur once, and the top ten carry roughly 7.7%. Sequencing input: PBMCs. The receptor set was obtained from a young man in good health and CMV-seropositive. Both conserved end residues are part of each CDR3. The order of the fields is clone size, J gene, D gene, V gene, CDR3 DNA, CDR3 protein. D genes are given only for firm matches. The size entry is marked missing in some rows and otherwise reads once, few, many or a size class.

NA,TRBJ1-5,TRBD1,TRBV6-5,TGTGCCAGCAGCCCGACAGGGGGCAAGCAGCCCCAGCATTTT,CASSPTGGKQPQHF
NA,TRBJ1-1,NA,TRBV7-2,TGTGCCAGCAGCTTAGTGGGGGACTTGAACACTGAAGCTTTCTTT,CASSLVGDLNTEAFF
NA,TRBJ1-5,TRBD1,TRBV19,TGTGCCAGTAGTTTTCGACCGGGACAGGCAAGCAATCAGCCCCAGCATTTT,CASSFRPGQASNQPQHF
NA,TRBJ2-3,NA,TRBV7-3,TGTGCCAGCAGCCCCGCATCGCTCGGAGATACGCAGTATTTT,CASSPASLGDTQYF
NA,TRBJ1-4,NA,TRBV4-1,TGCGCCAGCAGCCAAGCTGCCGGGCGGGTTTTTTTT,CASSQAAGRVFF
few,TRBJ2-3,TRBD1,TRBV9,TGTGCCAGCAGCGTCGGACAGGGAAGCACAGATACGCAGTATTTT,CASSVGQGSTDTQYF
NA,TRBJ2-3,NA,TRBV6-5,TGTGCCAGCAGTACGACGGGTACGCAGTATTTT,CASSTTGTQYF
NA,TRBJ1-2,NA,TRBV30,TGTGCCTGGAGTGGTGCGAACTATGGCTACACCTTC,CAWSGANYGYTF
NA,TRBJ2-7,NA,TRBV28,TGTGCCAGCACCCCTGGGACTCACTACGAGCAGTACTTC,CASTPGTHYEQYF
NA,TRBJ2-2,NA,TRBV18,TGTGCCAGCTCACCCATTGCCGGGGAGCTGTTTTTT,CASSPIAGELFF